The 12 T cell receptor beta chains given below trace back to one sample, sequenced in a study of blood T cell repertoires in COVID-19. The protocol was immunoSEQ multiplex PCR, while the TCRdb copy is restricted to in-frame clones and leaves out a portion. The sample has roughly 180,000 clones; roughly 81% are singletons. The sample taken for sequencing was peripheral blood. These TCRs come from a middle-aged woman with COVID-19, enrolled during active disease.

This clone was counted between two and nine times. The CDR3 nucleotides read TGCGCCAGCAGCCAAGATAGCGCGGACAGGGGATGGATTAGCTCTGGAAACACCATATATTTT. This codes for CASSQDSADRGWISSGNTIYF. V and J are TRBV4-1 and TRBJ1-3, with 9 bases lining up with TRBD1. Germline CDR1 and CDR2: MGHRA and YSYEKL. This CDR3 has 21 residues. Germline trimming cut 0 bases from V and 0 bases from J; bases unmatched to any gene: 15.

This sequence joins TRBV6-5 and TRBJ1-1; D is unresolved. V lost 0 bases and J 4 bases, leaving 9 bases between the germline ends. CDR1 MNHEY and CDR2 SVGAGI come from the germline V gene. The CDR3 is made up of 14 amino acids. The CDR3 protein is CASSYSTGITEAFF. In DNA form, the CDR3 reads TGTGCCAGCAGTTACTCAACGGGGATCACTGAAGCTTTCTTT.

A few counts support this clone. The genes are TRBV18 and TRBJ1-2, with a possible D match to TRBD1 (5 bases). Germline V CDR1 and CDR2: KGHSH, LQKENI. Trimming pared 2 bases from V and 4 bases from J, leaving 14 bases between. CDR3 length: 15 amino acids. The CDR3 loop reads CASSPNSGGGYGYTF. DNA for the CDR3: TGTGCCAGCTCACCAAATTCCGGCGGGGGCTATGGCTACACCTTC.

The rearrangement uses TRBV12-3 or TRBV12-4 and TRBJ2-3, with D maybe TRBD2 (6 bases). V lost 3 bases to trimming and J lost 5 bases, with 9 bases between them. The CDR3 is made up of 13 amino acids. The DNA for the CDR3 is TGTGCCAGCAGTTTGCGGGATAGAGATACGCAGTATTTT. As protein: CASSLRDRDTQYF.

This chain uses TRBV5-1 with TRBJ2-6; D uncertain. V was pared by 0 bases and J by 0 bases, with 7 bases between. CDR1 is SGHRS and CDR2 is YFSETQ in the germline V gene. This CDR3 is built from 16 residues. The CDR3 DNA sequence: TGCGCCAGCAGCTTGGCTCTCGGCTCTGGGGCCAACGTCCTGACTTTC. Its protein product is CASSLALGSGANVLTF.

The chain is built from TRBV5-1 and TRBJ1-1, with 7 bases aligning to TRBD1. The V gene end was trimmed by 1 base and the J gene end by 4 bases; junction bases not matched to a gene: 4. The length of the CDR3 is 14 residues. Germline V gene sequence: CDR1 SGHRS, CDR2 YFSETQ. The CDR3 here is CASSLTGASTEAFF. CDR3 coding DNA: TGCGCCAGCAGCTTGACAGGGGCAAGCACTGAAGCTTTCTTT.

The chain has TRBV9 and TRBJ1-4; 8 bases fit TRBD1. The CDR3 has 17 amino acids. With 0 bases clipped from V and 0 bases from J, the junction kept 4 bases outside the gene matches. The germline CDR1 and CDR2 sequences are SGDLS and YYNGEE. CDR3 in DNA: TGTGCCAGCAGCGTAGACAAGGACAGGGCAACTAATGAAAAACTGTTTTTT. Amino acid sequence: CASSVDKDRATNEKLFF.

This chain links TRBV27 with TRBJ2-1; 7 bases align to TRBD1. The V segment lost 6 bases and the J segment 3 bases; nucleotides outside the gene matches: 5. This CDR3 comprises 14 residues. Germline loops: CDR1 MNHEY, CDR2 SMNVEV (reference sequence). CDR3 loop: CASSTGDNYNEQFF. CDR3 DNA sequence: TGTGCCAGCAGCACAGGGGACAACTACAATGAGCAGTTCTTC.

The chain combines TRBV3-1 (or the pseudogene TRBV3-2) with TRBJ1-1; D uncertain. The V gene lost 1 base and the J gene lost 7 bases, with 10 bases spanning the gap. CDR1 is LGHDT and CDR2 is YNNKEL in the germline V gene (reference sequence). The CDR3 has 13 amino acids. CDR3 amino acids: CASSQVAGSEAFF. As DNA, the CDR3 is TGTGCCAGCAGCCAAGTGGCCGGGAGTGAAGCTTTCTTT.

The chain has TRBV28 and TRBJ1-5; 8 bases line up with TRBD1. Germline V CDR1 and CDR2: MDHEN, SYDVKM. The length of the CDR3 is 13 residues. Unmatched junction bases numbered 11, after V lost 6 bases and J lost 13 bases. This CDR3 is CASSFRGRGPQHF. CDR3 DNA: TGTGCCAGCAGCTTCAGGGGGCGGGGGCCTCAGCATTTT.

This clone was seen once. The CDR3 loop is CASSEVMGSFGELFF. Here the CDR3 DNA reads TGCGCCAGCAGTGAGGTTATGGGGAGCTTCGGGGAGCTGTTTTTT. The gene calls are TRBV10-2 and TRBJ2-2; a weak D match, TRBD2 (5 bases). Germline loops: CDR1 WSHSY, CDR2 SAAADI. V lost 2 bases and J lost 7, with 14 bases in between. This CDR3 spans 15 amino acids.

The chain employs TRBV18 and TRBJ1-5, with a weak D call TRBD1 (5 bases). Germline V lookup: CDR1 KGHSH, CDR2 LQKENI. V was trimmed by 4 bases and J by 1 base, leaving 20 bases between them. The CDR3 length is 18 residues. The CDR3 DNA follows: TGTGCCAGCTCACAATTTTCCGGGGGGACGGGGAGCAATCAGCCCCAGCATTTT. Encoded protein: CASSQFSGGTGSNQPQHF.